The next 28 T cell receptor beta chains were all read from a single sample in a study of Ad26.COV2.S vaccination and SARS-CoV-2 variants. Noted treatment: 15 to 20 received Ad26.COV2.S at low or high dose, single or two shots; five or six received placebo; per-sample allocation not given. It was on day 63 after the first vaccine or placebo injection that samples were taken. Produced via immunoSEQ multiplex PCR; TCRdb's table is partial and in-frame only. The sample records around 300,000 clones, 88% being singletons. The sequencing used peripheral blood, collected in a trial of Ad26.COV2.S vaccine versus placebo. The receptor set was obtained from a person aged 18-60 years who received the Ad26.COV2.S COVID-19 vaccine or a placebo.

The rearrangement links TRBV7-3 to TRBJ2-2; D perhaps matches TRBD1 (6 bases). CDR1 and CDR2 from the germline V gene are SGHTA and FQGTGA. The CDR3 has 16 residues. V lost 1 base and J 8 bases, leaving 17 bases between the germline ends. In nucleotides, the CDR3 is TGTGCCAGCAGCTTAAGTGGGGGCCAGGGGCCAGGGGAGCTGTTTTTT. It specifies CASSLSGGQGPGELFF.

The DNA of the CDR3 is TGTGCCAGCAGCTTAGGTGGGGGCGGCACTAATGAAAAACTGTTTTTT. This codes for CASSLGGGGTNEKLFF. The chain couples TRBV7-9 to TRBJ1-4; perhaps TRBD1 as D (6 bases). This CDR3 comprises 16 residues. Germline V CDR1 and CDR2: SEHNR, FQNEAQ (reference sequence). Trimming removed 1 base from V and 2 bases from J, with 11 bases in between.

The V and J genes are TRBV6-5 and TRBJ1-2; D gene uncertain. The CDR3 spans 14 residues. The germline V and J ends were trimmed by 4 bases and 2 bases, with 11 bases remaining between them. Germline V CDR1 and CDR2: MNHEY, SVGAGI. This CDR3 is CASSFVRQNYGYTF. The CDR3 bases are TGTGCCAGCAGTTTCGTTCGCCAAAACTATGGCTACACCTTC.

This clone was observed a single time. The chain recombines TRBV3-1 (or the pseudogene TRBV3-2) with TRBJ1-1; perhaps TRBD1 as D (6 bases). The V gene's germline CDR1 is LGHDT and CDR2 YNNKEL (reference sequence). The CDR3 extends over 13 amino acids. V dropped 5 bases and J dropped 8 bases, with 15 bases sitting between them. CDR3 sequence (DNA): TGTGCCAGCAGCATAGGACAGACCTTAGAAGCTTTCTTT. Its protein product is CASSIGQTLEAFF.

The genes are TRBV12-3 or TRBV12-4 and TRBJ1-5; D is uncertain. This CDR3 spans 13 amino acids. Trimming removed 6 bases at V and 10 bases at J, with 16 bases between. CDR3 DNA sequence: TGTGCCAGCAGGGCCGGCGGTGGTGGACCCCAGCATTTT. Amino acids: CASRAGGGGPQHF.

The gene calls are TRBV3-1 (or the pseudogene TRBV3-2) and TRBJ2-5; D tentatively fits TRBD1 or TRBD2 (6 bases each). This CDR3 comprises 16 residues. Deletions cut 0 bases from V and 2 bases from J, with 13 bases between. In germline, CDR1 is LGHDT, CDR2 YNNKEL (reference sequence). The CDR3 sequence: CASSQDLQGRQETQYF. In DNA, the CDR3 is TGTGCCAGCAGCCAAGACCTTCAGGGGAGGCAAGAGACCCAGTACTTC.

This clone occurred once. CDR3 in DNA: TGCGCCAGCAGAGGTACTTCAAACCGGGAGGGTGAGCAGTTCTTC. The encoded protein is CASRGTSNREGEQFF. This chain links TRBV4-3 with TRBJ2-1, with 8 bases aligning to TRBD2. After removal of 6 bases from V and 9 bases from J, the junction contained 13 bases not matched to a gene. Germline lookup yields CDR1 LGHNA and CDR2 YSLEER. There are 15 residues in the CDR3.

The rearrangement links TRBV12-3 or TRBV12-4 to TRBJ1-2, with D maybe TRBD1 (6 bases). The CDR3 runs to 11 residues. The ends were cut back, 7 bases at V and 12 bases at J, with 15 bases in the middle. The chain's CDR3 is CASTQGTLNTF. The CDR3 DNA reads TGTGCCAGCACCCAGGGGACCCTAAACACCTTC.

The CDR3 spells CASSLGSGNTIYF. In DNA, the CDR3 is TGTGCCAGCAGCCTCGGATCTGGAAACACCATATATTTT. This rearrangement joins TRBV7-3 to TRBJ1-3; D call uncertain. Trimming left V 5 bases short and J 1 base short, with 6 bases between. CDR3 length: 13 residues. Germline CDR1 and CDR2: SGHTA and FQGTGA.

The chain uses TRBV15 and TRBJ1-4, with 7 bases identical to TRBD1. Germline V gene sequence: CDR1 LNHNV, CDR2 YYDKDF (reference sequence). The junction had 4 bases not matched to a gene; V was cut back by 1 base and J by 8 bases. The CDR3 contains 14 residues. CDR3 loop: CATSRVGGDEKLFF. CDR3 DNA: TGTGCCACCAGCAGAGTAGGGGGCGACGAAAAACTGTTTTTT.

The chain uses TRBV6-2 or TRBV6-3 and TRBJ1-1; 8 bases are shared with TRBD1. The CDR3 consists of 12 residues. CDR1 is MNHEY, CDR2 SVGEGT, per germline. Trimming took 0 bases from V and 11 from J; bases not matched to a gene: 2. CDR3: CASSYSTGEAFF. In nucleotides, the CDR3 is TGTGCCAGCAGTTACTCGACAGGGGAGGCTTTCTTT.

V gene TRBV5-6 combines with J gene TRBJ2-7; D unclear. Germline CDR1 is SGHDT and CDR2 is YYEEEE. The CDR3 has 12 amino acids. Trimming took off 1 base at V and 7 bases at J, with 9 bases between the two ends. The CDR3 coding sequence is TGTGCCAGCAGCTTGAGTGACGGGGAGCAGTACTTC. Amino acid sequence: CASSLSDGEQYF.

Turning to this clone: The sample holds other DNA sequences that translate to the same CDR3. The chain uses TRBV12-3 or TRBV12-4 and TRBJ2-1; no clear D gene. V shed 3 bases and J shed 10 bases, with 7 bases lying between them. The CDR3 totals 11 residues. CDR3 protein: CASSLGGEQFF. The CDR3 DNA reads TGTGCCAGCAGTTTGGGCGGCGAGCAGTTCTTC.

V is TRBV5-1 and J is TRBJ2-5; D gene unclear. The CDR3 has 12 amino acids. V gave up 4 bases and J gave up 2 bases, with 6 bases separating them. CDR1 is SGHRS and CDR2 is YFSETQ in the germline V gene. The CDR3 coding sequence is TGCGCCAGCAGCGTGGGGCAAGAGACCCAGTACTTC. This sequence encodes CASSVGQETQYF.

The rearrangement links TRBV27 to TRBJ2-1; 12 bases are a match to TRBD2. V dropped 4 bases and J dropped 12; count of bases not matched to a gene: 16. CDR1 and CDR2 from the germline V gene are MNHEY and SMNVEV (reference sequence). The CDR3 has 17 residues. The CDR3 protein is CASSSYAPGLAGFRQFF. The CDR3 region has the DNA TGTGCCAGCAGTTCATACGCTCCGGGACTAGCGGGTTTTAGGCAGTTCTTC.

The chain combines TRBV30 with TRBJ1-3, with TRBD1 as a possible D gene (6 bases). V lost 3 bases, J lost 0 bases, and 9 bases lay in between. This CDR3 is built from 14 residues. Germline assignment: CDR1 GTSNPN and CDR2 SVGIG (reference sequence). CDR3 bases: TGTGCCTGGAGGCCGGACAGCTCTGGAAACACCATATATTTT. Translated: CAWRPDSSGNTIYF.

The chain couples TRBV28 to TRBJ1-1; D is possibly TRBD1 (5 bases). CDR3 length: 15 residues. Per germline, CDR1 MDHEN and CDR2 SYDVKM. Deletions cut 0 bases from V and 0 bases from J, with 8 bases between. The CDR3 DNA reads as TGTGCCAGCAGTTTATGGGGACGAATGAACACTGAAGCTTTCTTT. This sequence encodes CASSLWGRMNTEAFF.

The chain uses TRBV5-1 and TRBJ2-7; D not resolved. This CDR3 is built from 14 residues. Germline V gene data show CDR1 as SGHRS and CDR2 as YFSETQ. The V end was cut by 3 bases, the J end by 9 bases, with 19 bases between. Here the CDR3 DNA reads TGCGCCAGCAGCTCCCCCGACCCACCCCGCGGGCAGTACTTC. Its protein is CASSSPDPPRGQYF.

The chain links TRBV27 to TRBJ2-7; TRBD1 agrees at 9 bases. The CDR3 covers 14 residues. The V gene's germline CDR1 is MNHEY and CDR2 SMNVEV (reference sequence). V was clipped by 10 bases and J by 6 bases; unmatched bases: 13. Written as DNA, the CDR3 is TGTGCCACCACCCCCCGGGACAGGGACTTCGAGCAGTACTTC. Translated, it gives CATTPRDRDFEQYF.

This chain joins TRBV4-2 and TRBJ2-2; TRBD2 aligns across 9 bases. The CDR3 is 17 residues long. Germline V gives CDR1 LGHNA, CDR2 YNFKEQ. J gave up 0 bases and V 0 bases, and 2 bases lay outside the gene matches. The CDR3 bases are TGTGCCAGCAGCCAAGAAGCGGGGGGCCCGAACACCGGGGAGCTGTTTTTT. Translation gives CASSQEAGGPNTGELFF.

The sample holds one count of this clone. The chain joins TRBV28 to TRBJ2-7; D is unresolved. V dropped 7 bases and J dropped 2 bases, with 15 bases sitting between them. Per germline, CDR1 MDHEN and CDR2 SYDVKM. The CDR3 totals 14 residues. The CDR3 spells CASTVNTETYEQYF. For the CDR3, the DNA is TGTGCCAGCACCGTTAATACAGAAACCTACGAGCAGTACTTC. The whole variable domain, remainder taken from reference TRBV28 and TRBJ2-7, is DVKVTQSSRYLVKRTGEKVFLECVQDMDHENMFWYRQDPGLGLRLIYFSYDVKMKEKGDIPEGYSVSREKKERFSLILESASTNQTSMYLCASTVNTETYEQYFGPGTRLTVT.

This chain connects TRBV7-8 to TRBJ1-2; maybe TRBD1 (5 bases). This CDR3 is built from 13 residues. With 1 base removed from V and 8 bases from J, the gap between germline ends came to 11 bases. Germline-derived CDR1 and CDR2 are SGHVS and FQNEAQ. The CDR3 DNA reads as TGTGCCAGCAGCTTAGTGGTAGGGGAAGGCTACACCTTC. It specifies CASSLVVGEGYTF. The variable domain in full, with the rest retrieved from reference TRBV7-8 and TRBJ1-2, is GAGVSQSPRYKVAKRGQDVALRCDPISGHVSLFWYQQALGQGPEFLTYFQNEAQLDKSGLPSDRFFAERPEGSVSTLKIQRTQQEDSAVYLCASSLVVGEGYTFGSGTRLTVV.

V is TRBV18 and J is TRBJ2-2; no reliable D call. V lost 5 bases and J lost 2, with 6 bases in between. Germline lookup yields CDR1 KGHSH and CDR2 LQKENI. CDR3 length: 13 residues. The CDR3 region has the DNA TGTGCCAGCTCAGGGCTAAACACCGGGGAGCTGTTTTTT. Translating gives CASSGLNTGELFF.

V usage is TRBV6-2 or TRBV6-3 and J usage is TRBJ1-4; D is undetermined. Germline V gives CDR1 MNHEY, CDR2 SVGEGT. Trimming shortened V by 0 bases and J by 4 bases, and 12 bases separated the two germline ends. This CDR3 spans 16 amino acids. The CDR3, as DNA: TGTGCCAGCAGTTACTCGAAGTTTTTTGATAATGAAAAACTGTTTTTT. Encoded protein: CASSYSKFFDNEKLFF.

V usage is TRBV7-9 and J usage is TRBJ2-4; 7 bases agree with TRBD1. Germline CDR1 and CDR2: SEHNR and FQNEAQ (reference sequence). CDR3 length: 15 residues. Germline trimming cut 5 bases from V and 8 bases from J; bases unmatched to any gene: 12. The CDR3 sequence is CASSRTYDRVHIQYF. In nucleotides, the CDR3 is TGTGCCAGCAGCAGGACCTATGACAGGGTGCACATTCAGTACTTC.

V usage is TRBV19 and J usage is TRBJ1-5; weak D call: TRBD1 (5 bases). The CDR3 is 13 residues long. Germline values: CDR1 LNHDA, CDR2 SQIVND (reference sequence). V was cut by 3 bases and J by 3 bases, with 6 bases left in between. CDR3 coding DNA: TGTGCCAGTAGTATCAGGGTCAATCAGCCCCAGCATTTT. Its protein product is CASSIRVNQPQHF.

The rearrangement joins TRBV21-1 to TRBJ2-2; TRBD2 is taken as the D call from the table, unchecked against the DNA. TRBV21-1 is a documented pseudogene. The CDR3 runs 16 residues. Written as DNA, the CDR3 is TGTGCCAGCAGCCTATGGCGGGGATCGAACACCGGGGAGCTGTTTTTT. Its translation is CASSLWRGSNTGELFF.

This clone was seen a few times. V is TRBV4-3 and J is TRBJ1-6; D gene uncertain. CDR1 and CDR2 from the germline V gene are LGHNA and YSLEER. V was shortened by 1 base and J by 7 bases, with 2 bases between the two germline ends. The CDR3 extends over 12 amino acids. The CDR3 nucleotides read TGCGCCAGCAGCCAAGCGAATTCACCCCTCCACTTT. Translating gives CASSQANSPLHF.